The rows below give T cell receptor beta chains drawn from one sample of a study of graft-versus-host responses after intestinal transplantation. Profiled with immunoSEQ multiplex PCR; TCRdb holds only in-frame clones, not every one. The table has more than 65,000 clones, less than 90% seen once. Their target antigens are unknown. The material was unstimulated CD4+ T cells sorted from spleen or lymph node cells, obtained before intestinal transplant. The receptors were gathered from a human donor who received an intestinal transplant. Each CDR3 is given with its conserved first and last residue. The order of the fields is V gene, D gene, clone size, J gene, CDR3 protein, CDR3 DNA. The D gene is left open where the match is weak. Size is omitted from some rows. Given values are once, few, many or a class for expanded clones.

V gene: TRBV19; D gene: .; clone size: .; J gene: TRBJ1-5; CDR3 protein: CASNLRQYNQPQHF; CDR3 DNA: TGTGCCAGTAATCTAAGACAGTACAATCAGCCCCAGCATTTT
V gene: TRBV28; D gene: TRBD2; clone size: .; J gene: TRBJ2-7; CDR3 protein: CASRGGIYEQYF; CDR3 DNA: TGTGCCAGCAGGGGGGGGATCTACGAGCAGTACTTC
V gene: TRBV19; D gene: .; clone size: .; J gene: TRBJ2-1; CDR3 protein: CASSLPGIGQYNEQFF; CDR3 DNA: TGTGCCAGTAGTCTCCCGGGGATTGGACAGTACAATGAGCAGTTCTTC
V gene: TRBV10-3; D gene: TRBD1; clone size: .; J gene: TRBJ2-7; CDR3 protein: CAMGQGYEQYF; CDR3 DNA: TGTGCCATGGGACAGGGCTACGAGCAGTACTTC
V gene: TRBV13; D gene: TRBD1; clone size: .; J gene: TRBJ1-4; CDR3 protein: CASSARDRETEKLFF; CDR3 DNA: TGTGCCAGCAGCGCCCGCGACAGGGAGACTGAAAAACTGTTTTTT
V gene: TRBV7-3; D gene: TRBD2; clone size: .; J gene: TRBJ2-3; CDR3 protein: CASSPRPGTSGRNYTQYF; CDR3 DNA: TGTGCCAGCAGCCCCCGCCCCGGGACTAGCGGGAGGAACTATACGCAGTATTTT
V gene: TRBV5-4; D gene: .; clone size: once; J gene: TRBJ2-2; CDR3 protein: CASSLAGEGGRGGELFF; CDR3 DNA: TGTGCCAGCAGCTTGGCCGGGGAGGGGGGTCGGGGCGGGGAGCTGTTTTTT
V gene: TRBV19; D gene: TRBD1; clone size: .; J gene: TRBJ1-5; CDR3 protein: CASSPGQLGNQPQHF; CDR3 DNA: TGTGCCAGTAGCCCGGGACAGCTTGGCAATCAGCCCCAGCATTTT
V gene: TRBV4-2; D gene: TRBD2; clone size: .; J gene: TRBJ2-7; CDR3 protein: CASSQDMVGRGVKTDEQYF; CDR3 DNA: TGTGCCAGCAGCCAAGATATGGTGGGTCGGGGGGTAAAGACTGACGAGCAGTACTTC
V gene: TRBV15; D gene: .; clone size: .; J gene: TRBJ1-1; CDR3 protein: CATSQRTRSEAFF; CDR3 DNA: TGTGCCACCAGCCAACGGACACGGTCTGAAGCTTTCTTT
V gene: TRBV7-2; D gene: .; clone size: few; J gene: TRBJ2-7; CDR3 protein: CASSLKGTPPYEQYF; CDR3 DNA: TGTGCCAGCAGCCTGAAGGGGACACCCCCCTACGAGCAGTACTTC
V gene: TRBV10-3; D gene: .; clone size: once; J gene: TRBJ2-3; CDR3 protein: CAIRAGTSTDTQYF; CDR3 DNA: TGTGCCATCAGGGCCGGGACTAGCACAGATACGCAGTATTTT
V gene: TRBV4-1; D gene: .; clone size: .; J gene: TRBJ1-4; CDR3 protein: CASTSLSGEKLFF; CDR3 DNA: TGCGCCAGCACATCCTTATCAGGTGAAAAACTGTTTTTT
V gene: TRBV19; D gene: TRBD1; clone size: .; J gene: TRBJ1-1; CDR3 protein: CASGREGAGVFMNTEAFF; CDR3 DNA: TGTGCCAGTGGACGAGAGGGGGCAGGGGTCTTTATGAACACTGAAGCTTTCTTT